This T cell receptor (beta chain) was captured in a study of blood T cell repertoires in COVID-19. Study-wide background: Acute and convalescent COVID-19 samples came from the United States, Italy and Spain. PBMCs, B-cell-depleted T cells, or T cells provided the cDNA or gDNA that made up the material.

Under the authors' procedure: Reference gene primer amplification gave nucleated cell count estimates. Assay used: immunoSEQ multiplex PCR; TCRdb lists only in-frame clones, some missing. V and J calls and clone size are those listed in that table; D and trimming were worked out from the DNA. Of about 99,000 clones listed, roughly nine tenths are singletons. Germline V gene sequence: CDR1 SGHRS, CDR2 YFSETQ. V shed 4 bases, J shed 1 base, and the junction held 21 bases outside the gene matches. This CDR3 is 21 amino acids long. Sample: peripheral blood. The sequence was obtained from a human donor in a cohort sampled during active COVID-19. The chain has TRBV5-1 and TRBJ2-2, with 8 bases fitting TRBD1. The DNA of the CDR3 is TGCGCCAGCAGCAGAGGACAGGGTAAGACCGTCAGTAGGCAGAACACCGGGGAGCTGTTTTTT. As protein: CASSRGQGKTVSRQNTGELFF.